One sample yielded the 29 T cell receptor beta chains listed below, sequenced in a study of T cells after posttransplantation cyclophosphamide. Sampled 1 year posttransplant, controls received myeloablative marrow transplants, methotrexate and a calcineurin inhibitor. This table comes from immunoSEQ multiplex PCR, and its TCRdb copy is limited to in-frame clones, with some not included. The sample has 20,000 to 25,000 clones; about 89% are singletons. Sequenced material: PBMCs, taken after an allogeneic stem cell transplant with a calcineurin inhibitor and methotrexate. The source is a female patient aged 45-65 years who received an allogeneic stem cell transplant from an unrelated donor, was CMV-positive, and had chronic GVHD only. Certain T cells may be donor cells from the graft.

This clone is a singleton in its sample. The genes are TRBV7-3 and TRBJ2-1; the D gene is possibly TRBD1 (5 bases). From germline, CDR1 is SGHTA and CDR2 FQGTGA. V was shortened by 5 bases and J by 0 bases, with 17 bases between the two germline ends. This CDR3 is built from 17 residues. The CDR3 DNA reads as TGTGCCAGCAGCACCCACCCCCAGGGCCTCTCCTACAATGAGCAGTTCTTC. Translating it yields CASSTHPQGLSYNEQFF.

The chain joins TRBV9 to TRBJ2-2; D is unclear. V gave up 5 bases and J gave up 9 bases, with 26 bases separating them. Germline CDR1 is SGDLS and CDR2 is YYNGEE. The CDR3 has 17 amino acids. The CDR3 reads CASSESGSRTYLRELFF. CDR3 bases: TGTGCCAGCAGTGAATCTGGATCTAGAACGTACTTGCGGGAGCTGTTTTTT.

This clone was recorded only once. The chain links TRBV5-8 to TRBJ1-5; TRBD1 agrees at 9 bases. The germline gives CDR1 SGHTS, CDR2 YDEGEE. The V segment lost 3 bases and the J segment 4 bases; nucleotides outside the gene matches: 14. The CDR3 runs to 18 residues. CDR3 in DNA: TGTGCCAGCAGCTCGGACAGGGGCAATTCCCTAAGGAATCAGCCCCAGCATTTT. Translated: CASSSDRGNSLRNQPQHF.

This chain uses TRBV27 with TRBJ2-7; 7 nucleotides line up with TRBD1. Germline assignment: CDR1 MNHEY and CDR2 SMNVEV (reference sequence). The CDR3 is made up of 13 amino acids. The J segment lost 4 bases and the V segment lost 5 bases, leaving 5 bases of the junction unmatched. CDR3 residues: CASSLRDRYEQYF. The CDR3 bases are TGTGCCAGCAGTCTCCGGGACAGATACGAGCAGTACTTC.

Written as DNA, the CDR3 is TGTGCCAGCAGTTTAGTCGGCACAGATACGCAGTATTTT. Protein sequence: CASSLVGTDTQYF. This chain joins TRBV27 and TRBJ2-3; D call uncertain. Trimming left V 2 bases short and J 1 base short, with 4 bases between. The CDR3 contains 13 residues. Germline V gene sequence: CDR1 MNHEY, CDR2 SMNVEV (reference sequence).

This clone was seen once. This chain joins TRBV5-6 and TRBJ2-3; D possibly corresponds to TRBD2 (6 bases). V lost 4 bases to trimming and J lost 3 bases, with 15 bases between them. There are 15 residues in the CDR3. Germline-derived CDR1 and CDR2 are SGHDT and YYEEEE. The CDR3 loop is CASSRRGRGTDTQYF. CDR3 sequence (DNA): TGTGCCAGCAGCCGACGAGGCCGGGGGACAGATACGCAGTATTTT.

V gene TRBV14 combines with J gene TRBJ2-5; TRBD2 matches at 9 bases. The germline V gene encodes CDR1 SGHDN and CDR2 FVKESK. V shed 4 bases, J shed 2 bases, and the junction held 8 bases outside the gene matches. CDR3 length: 16 amino acids. The CDR3 DNA is TGTGCCAGCAGCCGTCGACTAGCGGAGACTCAAGAGACCCAGTACTTC. The encoded protein is CASSRRLAETQETQYF.

The rearrangement uses TRBV2 and TRBJ2-7, with 10 bases lining up with TRBD1. The germline CDR1 and CDR2 sequences are SNHLY and FYNNEI. V was pared by 4 bases and J by 3 bases, with 6 bases of the junction left unmatched. The CDR3 runs to 15 residues. CDR3 DNA sequence: TGTGCCAGCAGTGTTGGGGGACAGGGGAACTACGAGCAGTACTTC. The encoded protein is CASSVGGQGNYEQYF.

DNA for the CDR3: TGCGCCAGCAGCCGGGATCCCGGGACAGCTTATGGCTACACCTTC. Protein sequence: CASSRDPGTAYGYTF. V is TRBV4-3 and J is TRBJ1-2, with TRBD1 identical over 7 bases. Trimming took 4 bases from V and 5 from J; bases not matched to a gene: 10. The CDR3 consists of 15 residues. The germline V gene has CDR1 LGHNA and CDR2 YSLEER.

The V and J genes are TRBV7-9 and TRBJ2-5; TRBD1 matches 8 bases. Per germline, CDR1 SEHNR and CDR2 FQNEAQ (reference sequence). CDR3 length: 18 amino acids. V shed 3 bases, J shed 4 bases, and the junction held 16 bases outside the gene matches. In nucleotides, the CDR3 is TGTGCCAGCAGCTTCGTACGGCTAGGGACAGGAATAAGAGAGACCCAGTACTTC. Its translation: CASSFVRLGTGIRETQYF.

The gene calls are TRBV29-1 and TRBJ1-2; 11 bases match TRBD1. CDR3 length: 13 amino acids. The germline V gene has CDR1 SQVTM and CDR2 ANQGSEA. V was pared by 4 bases and J by 8 bases, with 6 bases of the junction left unmatched. The chain's CDR3 is CSVGGQGEKGYTF. CDR3 bases: TGCAGCGTTGGGGGACAGGGGGAAAAAGGCTACACCTTC.

The chain links TRBV10-2 to TRBJ2-2; D is possibly TRBD2 (5 bases). Germline V gives CDR1 WSHSY, CDR2 SAAADI. V was pared by 6 bases and J by 4 bases, with 9 bases between. This CDR3 has 13 residues. The CDR3 DNA follows: TGCGCCAGCAGCGATAGCGTCACCGGGGAGCTGTTTTTT. Translated, it gives CASSDSVTGELFF.

The chain employs TRBV30 and TRBJ2-5, with TRBD1 as a possible D gene (7 bases). Germline V gives CDR1 GTSNPN, CDR2 SVGIG (reference sequence). CDR3 length equals 14 residues. Trimming took 3 bases from V and 4 from J, leaving 15 bases between them. The CDR3 is CAWSYRGGTETQYF. The CDR3 coding sequence is TGTGCCTGGAGCTACAGGGGAGGAACAGAGACCCAGTACTTC.

The J gene is TRBJ2-1, the V gene TRBV19; TRBD2 matches at 10 bases. The junction had 0 bases not matched to a gene; V was cut back by 10 bases and J by 0 bases. This CDR3 has 13 amino acids. Germline-derived CDR1 and CDR2 are LNHDA and SQIVND (reference sequence). The CDR3 spells CATSGSSYNEQFF. CDR3 coding DNA: TGTGCCACTAGCGGGAGCTCCTACAATGAGCAGTTCTTC.

This clone was detected once. Different DNA sequences within this sample yield the same CDR3. The chain recombines TRBV2 with TRBJ2-7; a possible D gene is TRBD2 (6 bases). V was pared by 5 bases and J by 6 bases, with 20 bases between. Germline CDR1 SNHLY, CDR2 FYNNEI. CDR3 length: 15 residues. For the CDR3, the DNA is TGTGCCAGCAGTATGACTAGTGGGGGACCCGGCGAGCAGTACTTC. The encoded protein is CASSMTSGGPGEQYF.

The V and J genes are TRBV19 and TRBJ1-2, with D perhaps matching TRBD1 (5 bases). V gave up 3 bases and J gave up 4 bases, with 9 bases separating them. Germline CDR1 LNHDA, CDR2 SQIVND (reference sequence). The CDR3 covers 13 residues. In DNA form, the CDR3 reads TGTGCCAGTAGTATGGGCAGGGTCTATGGCTACACCTTC. Protein product: CASSMGRVYGYTF.

The V call is TRBV7-2, the J call TRBJ1-5; the match to TRBD1 covers 9 bases. Germline CDR1 and CDR2: SGHTA and FQGNSA. This CDR3 contains 14 residues. V lost 5 bases and J lost 6; bases outside the gene matches: 5. This chain's CDR3 is CASSLTGGSQPQHF. The CDR3 DNA reads as TGTGCCAGCAGCCTAACAGGGGGCAGTCAGCCCCAGCATTTT.

This clone was seen more than once but under ten times. The gene calls are TRBV28 and TRBJ1-1; 7 bases align to TRBD1. Unmatched junction bases numbered 9, after V lost 5 bases and J lost 3 bases. Germline V lookup: CDR1 MDHEN, CDR2 SYDVKM. CDR3 size: 15 residues. CDR3 region: CASSPLRQGDTEAFF. CDR3 nucleotide sequence: TGTGCCAGCAGTCCGTTACGACAGGGAGACACTGAAGCTTTCTTT.

The gene calls are TRBV19 and TRBJ1-2; D is perhaps TRBD1 (5 bases). V gave up 3 bases and J gave up 4 bases, with 9 bases separating them. Per the germline V gene, CDR1 is LNHDA and CDR2 is SQIVND (reference sequence). The CDR3 spans 13 residues. The CDR3 sequence: CASSIDRAYGYTF. The CDR3 nucleotides read TGTGCCAGTAGTATTGACAGAGCCTATGGCTACACCTTC.

V and J are TRBV15 and TRBJ1-4, with TRBD1 matching over 8 bases. With 5 bases clipped from V and 4 bases from J, the junction kept 9 bases outside the gene matches. Looked up from germline, CDR1 is LNHNV and CDR2 is YYDKDF (reference sequence). The CDR3 length is 16 residues. CDR3 region: CATSGGQGQGNEKLFF. The CDR3 DNA follows: TGTGCCACCAGCGGTGGCCAAGGACAGGGTAATGAAAAACTGTTTTTT. Supplemented by reference TRBV15 and TRBJ1-4, the full variable domain reads DAMVIQNPRYQVTQFGKPVTLSCSQTLNHNVMYWYQQKSSQAPKLLFHYYDKDFNNEADTPDNFQSRRPNTSFCFLDIRSPGLGDTAMYLCATSGGQGQGNEKLFFGSGTQLSVL.

This rearrangement joins TRBV19 to TRBJ2-7, with TRBD1 as a possible D gene (7 bases). The CDR3 runs to 13 residues. V lost 10 bases and J lost 4, with 17 bases in between. The V gene's germline CDR1 is LNHDA and CDR2 SQIVND (reference sequence). The CDR3 bases are TGTGCCACCCGTGCAGGGGGGACGTACGAGCAGTACTTC. This codes for CATRAGGTYEQYF.

This chain joins TRBV2 and TRBJ2-7; TRBD2 matches at 10 bases. Germline CDR1 and CDR2: SNHLY and FYNNEI. CDR3 length: 15 amino acids. V shed 5 bases and J 4 bases; nucleotides not matched to a gene: 8. Here the CDR3 DNA reads TGTGCCAGCAGTTTCGGACTAGCGGCTTTGTACGAGCAGTACTTC. Protein sequence: CASSFGLAALYEQYF.

The CDR3 protein is CASSLDPGGNSPLHF. For the CDR3, the DNA is TGCGCCAGCAGCTTGGATCCAGGGGGCAATTCACCCCTCCACTTT. The J gene is TRBJ1-6, the V gene TRBV5-1; 8 bases line up with TRBD1. V was pared by 0 bases and J by 7 bases, with 3 bases of the junction left unmatched. Germline loops: CDR1 SGHRS, CDR2 YFSETQ. The CDR3 extends over 15 amino acids.

The CDR3 DNA follows: TGTGCCAGCAGCTTAAGGGCGGGGGGACTAGCGACACAAGAGACCCAGTACTTC. Its protein product is CASSLRAGGLATQETQYF. This chain links TRBV7-2 with TRBJ2-5; 10 bases line up with TRBD2. V shed 2 bases and J 2 bases; nucleotides not matched to a gene: 11. From germline, CDR1 is SGHTA and CDR2 FQGNSA. This CDR3 spans 18 amino acids. The full variable domain, its missing parts supplied by reference TRBV7-2 and TRBJ2-5, is GAGVSQSPSNKVTEKGKDVELRCDPISGHTALYWYRQSLGQGLEFLIYFQGNSAPDKSGLPSDRFSAERTGGSVSTLTIQRTQQEDSAVYLCASSLRAGGLATQETQYFGPGTRLLVL.

The V and J genes are TRBV5-1 and TRBJ2-1, with D perhaps matching TRBD1 (7 bases). This CDR3 comprises 16 residues. Trimming removed 1 base from V and 7 bases from J, with 18 bases in between. CDR1 is SGHRS, CDR2 YFSETQ, per germline. The CDR3 loop is CASSLTGGTVSNEQFF. The DNA of the CDR3 is TGCGCCAGCAGCTTGACCGGCGGGACAGTTTCAAATGAGCAGTTCTTC.

The chain joins TRBV7-3 to TRBJ2-1; D remains ambiguous. This CDR3 is 13 amino acids long. V gave up 4 bases and J gave up 7 bases, with 11 bases separating them. Germline assignment: CDR1 SGHTA and CDR2 FQGTGA. The CDR3 loop is CASSSTTGNEQFF. The CDR3 DNA reads TGTGCCAGCAGCTCCACCACGGGTAATGAGCAGTTCTTC.

The chain joins TRBV7-3 to TRBJ2-6, with 7 bases that match TRBD1. CDR1 SGHTA and CDR2 FQGTGA come from the germline V gene. Germline trimming cut 5 bases from V and 2 bases from J; bases unmatched to any gene: 3. CDR3 length: 15 residues. CDR3 loop: CASSLDRAGANVLTF. The CDR3, as DNA: TGTGCCAGCAGCCTCGACAGGGCTGGGGCCAACGTCCTGACTTTC. Complete variable domain (other parts from reference TRBV7-3 and TRBJ2-6): GAGVSQTPSNKVTEKGKYVELRCDPISGHTALYWYRQSLGQGPEFLIYFQGTGAADDSGLPNDRFFAVRPEGSVSTLKIQRTERGDSAVYLCASSLDRAGANVLTFGAGSRLTVL.

This sequence joins TRBV5-4 and TRBJ1-2, with D perhaps TRBD1 (6 bases). From germline, CDR1 is SGHNT and CDR2 YYREEE (reference sequence). This CDR3 region has 15 residues. V lost 0 bases to trimming and J lost 5 bases, with 14 bases between them. DNA for the CDR3: TGTGCCAGCAGCTTGGACAGGGCCCAACTTTATGGCTACACCTTC. Its translation is CASSLDRAQLYGYTF.

The J gene is TRBJ2-7, the V gene TRBV27; 7 bases map to TRBD1. Trimming took 6 bases from V and 0 from J; bases not matched to a gene: 2. This CDR3 spans 13 amino acids. CDR1 MNHEY and CDR2 SMNVEV come from the germline V gene (reference sequence). Here the CDR3 DNA reads TGTGCCAGCAGGACAGGGAGCTCCTACGAGCAGTACTTC. It is translated as CASRTGSSYEQYF.